This TCR beta chain comes out of a study of cytomegalovirus exposure and HLA in healthy donors (dated by TCRdb to 2017 to 2019). Study-level background: An earlier analysis of 587 of the donors reported about 250 Gb of sequence data and 100 million to 140 million unique TCR beta sequences from 150 million to 200 million T cells. In addition to the first cohort of approximately 670 subjects, a separate validation cohort of 130 or so different subjects was used. The aim of the study was to test whether cataloging public T cell receptors could identify signatures of past pathogen exposure. Rather than drawing on any new phenotypic data, the later analysis identified candidate immune exposures from TCR beta sequences and the way those sequences occurred across donors. Several DR-DQ haplotypes were handled as single units for association and clustering because linkage in the cohort was strong. Of the 300 to 500 genotyped donors, roughly 76% were placed in the genetic ancestry cluster associated with self-reported Caucasian donors. An early release covering more than 500 HLA-typed donors comprised approximately 290 gigabases of sequencing data and around 86 million unique TCR sequences. The number of donors typed differed by locus, with about 629-630 for A, B, C, DRB1 and DQB1, more than 500 for DQA1, nearly 610 for DPA1, and around 460 for DPB1. The study combined high-throughput TCR immunosequencing, statistical association of individual TCRs with disease status, and machine learning to predict cytomegalovirus infection status. Alongside the repertoire data, information on donor age, sex, ethnicity and CMV serostatus was compiled. Among 398 genotyped donors of the cohort, an average of 235,054 unique TCR beta nucleotide sequences were sequenced per donor, roughly a sixth of them non-productive. A later analysis re-analyzed previously published TCR beta repertoires from approximately 670 donors and added high-resolution HLA genotyping to study TCR occurrence patterns. Genome-wide SNP genotypes for about 65% of the roughly 670 donors were used in a later genetic analysis, which treated that subset as a discovery cohort. The T cell repertoires of 670 or so subjects were profiled by immunosequencing and related to cytomegalovirus serostatus. All discovery cohort repertoires had been generated using a single sequencing platform. An earlier analysis of more than 450 of the donors used high-throughput TCR beta sequencing to judge whether each TCR beta V gene segment behaved as functional or pseudogenic. HLA typing covered class I and class II loci at four-digit resolution.

Relative to germline, V is 3 bases shorter and J is 0 bases shorter, with 15 bases between their ends. The CDR3 sequence holds 17 residues, the cysteine and phenylalanine included. CDR3 DNA only is kept here, 51 bases in frame from base 1. Per the germline V gene, MGHRA is the CDR1 and YSYEKL is the CDR2. Broader findings and caveats from the paper: In an earlier analysis of more than 450 of the donors, most TCR beta V segments were observed in productive rearrangements about 90% or about 30% of the time, broadly matching IMGT annotations. Linkage disequilibrium might explain the correlated functional status among segregating V segments, but an unknown experimental factor could not be excluded. Because HLA typing was unavailable for some donors at each locus, only the typed subset was used in association tests. A total of some 180 TCR beta chains were listed by the study as associated with cytomegalovirus. Roughly uniform sequencing depth across donors was assumed in presence/absence analyses, although this assumption may not hold. According to a later genetic analysis, donors in an Asian-associated ancestry cluster had fewer N-insertions in productive TCRs than the approximately 630-donor mean. In both the original and validation cohorts, the classifier was reported to diagnose cytomegalovirus status with high specificity and sensitivity. A later analysis associated roughly 17,000 TCR beta sequences with specific HLA alleles at a false discovery rate of 0.05. A further reported finding was that TCR beta sequences accurately predicted the HLA-A and HLA-B alleles for most subjects in the first cohort. The cohort was sequenced for TCR beta chains only, and without alpha or paired-chain data the features that could be detected were limited. A later genetic analysis associated a missense DCLRE1C variant with V-gene and J-gene trimming of TCR beta chains, and an independent cohort replicated the association. Immune exposure information for the cohort was limited to CMV serostatus. A few of the identified cytomegalovirus-associated TCR beta chains were confirmed in vitro to be specific for cytomegalovirus antigens. Some IMGT-functional V segments, including TRBV6-2 and TRBV6-3, could not be distinguished by the 87-base-pair reads and were therefore excluded. In a later analysis, TCR association rates were found to vary across HLA loci, with the most associated TCRs seen for DRB1 alleles and the fewest for HLA-C alleles. A cluster of highly shared sequence variants was judged likely to be a technical artifact of the sequencing pipeline. Compared with equally common non-associated chains, HLA-associated TCR beta chains in a later analysis were more clonally expanded and had lower generation probabilities. According to a later analysis, parvovirus B19, influenza, CMV and Epstein-Barr virus appeared linked to several top co-occurrence clusters. A later analysis found that most CMV-associated TCR beta chains appeared HLA-restricted, with HLA associations seemingly driven largely by CMV exposure. When HLA alleles, especially DR and DQ, strongly co-occurred, attributing TCR associations to individual alleles was difficult. The authors suggested that the approach could potentially be extended to other disease states and immunological phenotypes. Most TCR sequences were seen in very few donors, while some public TCRs were found in many individuals. Over 15 rarely observed V segments, including chromosome 9 orphons, were excluded from the earlier analysis of several hundred of the donors because counts were too low.

Receptors were amplified or captured by the immunoSEQ multiplex PCR assay. The multiplex PCR relied on a mix of 60 forward primers for TCR Vbeta segments and 13 reverse primers for TCR Jbeta segments. A multiplex PCR assay on genomic DNA amplified the CDR3 region of rearranged TCR beta genes. The Illumina HiSeq System was used to sequence the amplified TCR beta libraries as 87-base-pair reads. Per the authors' processing: Across the 670 or so repertoires, a later analysis counted 80 million or so unique TCR beta chains, 8.5 million to 12 million of which were shared by at least two donors. Raw reads were error-corrected and collapsed into unique sequences by a nearest-neighbor algorithm in which closely related sequences were merged to remove PCR and sequencing errors. To assign V, D and J gene segments, CDR3 sequences were aligned to IMGT reference sequences. For a sequence to be retained, a match of at least six nucleotides to both a V gene segment and a J gene segment was required. A rearrangement was called productive if the CDR3 had no stop codons and remained in frame with V and J, and every other rearrangement was called non-productive. CDR3 was defined by IMGT convention, running from the second conserved V-encoded cysteine to the conserved J-encoded phenylalanine. The earlier analysis of some 580 of the donors excluded any sequence lacking an unambiguous match to a single V gene segment. In an earlier analysis of some 590 of the donors, a V segment was called functional when productive rearrangements were above 56.7%, and segregating when the standard deviation between donors exceeded 5%. A statistical classification framework was built for diagnosing cytomegalovirus status from the catalog of TCR beta chain sequences. In a later analysis, V and J genes were assigned by comparing TCR nucleotide sequences against IMGT/GENE-DB human TR gene sequences. A later analysis assigned CDR3 sequences and most-parsimonious VDJ recombination scenarios with the TCRdist pipeline. In a later analysis, each TCR beta chain was defined by its CDR3 amino acid sequence together with its V-gene family, and reads lacking a unique V-gene family were excluded. As a way to deal with suspected cross-contamination and a sequencing artifact, a later analysis dropped 450 to 600 nucleotide sequences that were highly shared and had low generation probability. For each public chain, a later analysis derived a clonal expansion index from normalized ranks of inferred template counts within each repertoire. In a later analysis, generation probabilities were computed using a VDJ recombination model fitted to out-of-frame rearrangements, and the results were checked against IGoR. Hypergeometric tests were used in a later analysis to score TCR-TCR, TCR-HLA and TCR-CMV co-occurrence, with a repertoire-size bias correction applied to the TCR pairs. False discovery rates were estimated in a later analysis by permuting HLA or CMV assignments 20 times. In a later analysis, co-occurring TCRs were grouped using DBSCAN, with TCRdist sequence similarity added in when clustering inside HLA-allele-positive subsets. For co-occurrence clustering, repertoires with fewer than 30,000 or more than 120,000 public chains were excluded, along with five repertoires with anomalous nucleotide sharing. TCRdb retrieved this table from immuneACCESS and kept in-frame rearrangements only. Not all clones are present; in checked studies, unresolved V genes account for under half, and no reason is known for the remainder. That table furnishes V, J and clone size, whereas the DNA furnished D and trimming. This sample gives more than 140,000 clones in total; 82% of them show up just once. Of the sample, around 3% is held by the ten largest clones.

Concerning this clone itself: Which antigen it targets is not known. No base quality values were provided; no much bigger clone lies one nucleotide off.

The cohort comprised some 700 healthy bone marrow donors. All cohort members were sampled while nominally healthy, although unrecorded immune exposures were likely present. The donor was CMV seropositive and was included in the group of about 290 seropositive cohort members. Each donor provided a peripheral blood sample, and peripheral blood mononuclear cells were used for TCR beta sequencing. The Qiagen DNeasy Blood Extraction Kit was used to extract genomic DNA from the blood cell samples. What was sequenced was PBMCs. The TCR comes from a man aged 18-30 years in good health and CMV-seropositive. Recombination connected TRBV4-1 to TRBJ1-3; possibly the D gene is TRBD1, per 5 matching bases. The CDR3 in this case is CASSQALNQGSGNTIYF. The base sequence is TGCGCCAGCAGCCAGGCACTGAATCAGGGCTCTGGAAACACCATATATTTT.